This T cell receptor beta chain was documented in a study of blood T cells in healthy people across ages. A J-beta primer mix and a sample-barcoded 5' primer were used in a second PCR of about 6 to 12 cycles. The template-switch adaptor, which had 12 random nucleotides, put a tag on each cDNA molecule. TCRdb analysed the 5' RACE reads with MiXCR anew, one entry per CDR3 protein. Of 900,000 to 950,000 distinct CDR3 sequences listed, about 28% are singletons. RNA extraction gave at least 6 micrograms of total RNA per sample. J was trimmed by 8 bases and V by 3 bases; bases with no gene match: 10. The CDR3 runs 16 residues. The V gene's germline CDR1 is SGHAT and CDR2 FQDESV (reference sequence). These data are also associated with another study on T cells of mothers and their children. This second study says: Material was donated by three healthy Caucasian mothers and their six children. Per mother, over 9.5 million TCR beta CDR3 reads were obtained; per child, approximately 3.3 million.

The V call is TRBV11-1, the J call TRBJ2-6, with 7 bases matching TRBD1. Sequencing was performed on blood. The sequence was collected from a woman aged 40 to 55 in good health. CDR3 loop: CASSLGQTSGTNVLTF. CDR3 in DNA: TGTGCCAGCAGCTTGGGACAGACCTCCGGGACCAACGTCCTGACTTTC.